This note documents a single TCR beta chain sequence. This sample was included in a study of shared clonotypes between healthy human individuals. V was clipped by 7 bases and J by 2 bases, with 15 bases between them. The CDR3 length is 14 residues. The germline gives CDR1 MNHEY, CDR2 SVGAGI. Assay used: immunoSEQ multiplex PCR; TCRdb lists only in-frame clones, some missing. The table shows about 2 million clones, with roughly 95% occurring only once. The chain carries TRBV6-5 and TRBJ2-7, with D possibly matching TRBD1 (6 bases). Sequencing was performed on naive CD4+ T cells sorted from blood. Stated subset: CD45RA+ positively selected. The source of this sequence is a man aged 18 to 35 in good health. The CDR3 nucleotides read TGTGCCAGCACCCCCCCGGACAGACCCTACGAGCAGTACTTC. Amino acid sequence: CASTPPDRPYEQYF.